These T cell receptor beta chains were read from a single sample in a study of T-cell memory formation after mild COVID-19. Via MiXCR, TCRdb re-called the 5' RACE reads, giving one row per CDR3 protein. Among about 90,000 distinct CDR3 sequences listed, about 16% were seen once. The specimen was PBMCs or a T cell subset sorted from them (not recorded which). These receptors were obtained from a man aged 18 to 30 who had mild COVID-19 (a few samples of this study predate the infection). Cell type and time point are not known. CDR3s include the opening cysteine and the closing phenylalanine or tryptophan. The D gene is left open where the match is weak. Where a row states a size, it is once, few, many or the class of an expanded clone; other rows omit it.

cdr3_length clone_size j_call d_call v_call cdr3_aa cdr3_nt
15 . TRBJ2-2 TRBD1 TRBV6-6 CASSFLTGHIGELFF TGTGCCAGCAGCTTCCTGACAGGGCATATCGGGGAGCTGTTTTTT
14 few TRBJ1-1 . TRBV27 CASSPLRRGAEAFF TGTGCCAGCAGTCCGCTCCGTAGAGGAGCTGAAGCTTTCTTT
13 . TRBJ1-1 . TRBV9 CASSSGVGTEAFF TGTGCCAGCAGCTCGGGGGTGGGCACTGAAGCTTTCTTT
17 many TRBJ2-3 TRBD2 TRBV5-6 CASSLNPGEGSTDTQYF TGTGCCAGCAGCCTTAACCCCGGGGAGGGGAGCACAGATACGCAGTATTTT
14 few TRBJ2-3 . TRBV29-1 CSVIGQGNTDTQYF TGCAGCGTTATAGGTCAGGGGAACACAGATACGCAGTATTTT
12 . TRBJ2-1 . TRBV4-1 CATGGPYNEQFF TGCGCCACCGGGGGTCCGTACAATGAGCAGTTCTTC
14 . TRBJ2-5 . TRBV12-3/TRBV12-4 CASSSGRVYETQYF TGTGCCAGCAGTTCGGGCAGGGTATACGAGACCCAGTACTTC
15 many TRBJ2-5 TRBD2 TRBV6-1 CASSESAGGQETQYF TGTGCCAGCAGTGAATCCGCGGGGGGCCAAGAGACCCAGTACTTC
16 few TRBJ1-6 TRBD1 TRBV7-6 CASSRKGQGYNSPLHF TGTGCCAGCAGCCGAAAAGGACAGGGTTATAATTCACCCCTCCACTTT
15 few TRBJ2-1 . TRBV7-2 CASSLTGPSFNEQFF TGTGCCAGCAGCTTAACGGGACCAAGCTTCAATGAGCAGTTCTTC
16 . TRBJ2-1 . TRBV7-9 CASSLSAYHSGNEQFF TGTGCCAGCAGCTTATCCGCTTACCACTCGGGCAATGAGCAGTTCTTC
18 few TRBJ2-7 TRBD1 TRBV7-9 CASSSSGTGGLGVYEQYF TGTGCCAGCAGCTCCTCCGGGACAGGGGGCCTTGGTGTCTACGAGCAGTACTTC
11 . TRBJ1-1 . TRBV20-1 CSGEMNTEAFF TGCAGCGGCGAAATGAACACTGAAGCTTTCTTT
14 . TRBJ2-2 . TRBV19 CASSIGVNTGELFF TGTGCCAGTAGTATTGGTGTGAACACCGGGGAGCTGTTTTTT
19 . TRBJ2-3 . TRBV5-5 CASSLFGIGAGFSTDTQYF TGTGCCAGCAGCTTGTTCGGGATCGGGGCAGGGTTTAGCACAGATACGCAGTATTTT
16 few TRBJ2-3 . TRBV5-1 CASSERDGLRTDTQYF TGCGCCAGCAGCGAAAGGGACGGTTTGCGCACAGATACGCAGTATTTT
11 many TRBJ2-7 TRBD2 TRBV29-1 CSVGEGYEQYF TGCAGCGTTGGGGAGGGCTACGAGCAGTACTTC
14 many TRBJ1-1 . TRBV5-1 CASNHRSLNTEAFF TGCGCCAGCAACCATCGGTCGTTGAACACTGAAGCTTTCTTT
15 . TRBJ1-2 TRBD1 TRBV15 CATSEGRDRGNGYTF TGTGCCACCAGCGAAGGCCGGGACAGGGGGAACGGCTACACCTTC
18 many TRBJ2-3 TRBD2 TRBV5-1 CASSSGQWSGGPTDTQYF TGCGCCAGCAGCTCGGGCCAATGGAGCGGGGGCCCCACAGATACGCAGTATTTT
17 . TRBJ2-1 . TRBV5-1 CASSLSERANPYNEQFF TGCGCCAGCAGCTTGTCTGAGCGGGCGAATCCCTACAATGAGCAGTTCTTC
12 many TRBJ1-1 . TRBV5-1 CASSFEGTEAFF TGCGCCAGCAGTTTTGAGGGGACTGAAGCTTTCTTT
16 . TRBJ2-7 . TRBV4-1 CASSQGPLMLSYEQYF TGCGCCAGCAGCCAAGGACCGCTCATGCTATCCTACGAGCAGTACTTC
13 few TRBJ2-6 . TRBV20-1 CSAREYAANVLTF TGCAGTGCTAGGGAGTATGCGGCCAACGTCCTGACTTTC
13 . TRBJ1-2 TRBD1 TRBV12-3/TRBV12-4 CASSYDRAYGYTF TGTGCCAGCAGCTACGACAGGGCTTATGGCTACACCTTC
12 few TRBJ2-7 . TRBV19 CASSPGFHEQYF TGTGCCAGTAGCCCCGGGTTTCACGAGCAGTACTTC
18 . TRBJ2-7 . TRBV7-9 CASSLGLYPMTVHYEQYF TGTGCCAGCAGCTTAGGCCTATACCCGATGACAGTACACTACGAGCAGTACTTC
10 . TRBJ1-1 . TRBV29-1 CSVTNTEAFF TGCAGCGTTACTAACACTGAAGCTTTCTTT
16 few TRBJ2-5 TRBD1 TRBV12-3/TRBV12-4 CASSLRFDRGQETQYF TGTGCCAGCAGTTTAAGGTTTGACAGGGGTCAAGAGACCCAGTACTTC
15 . TRBJ2-7 . TRBV7-2 CASSQETGAPWEQYF TGTGCCAGCAGTCAGGAAACGGGAGCTCCCTGGGAGCAGTACTTC
12 . TRBJ1-1 . TRBV4-1 CASSQDLAEAFF TGCGCCAGCAGCCAAGATCTCGCAGAAGCTTTCTTT
16 few TRBJ2-5 TRBD2 TRBV5-4 CASSASGGGLQETQYF TGTGCCAGCAGCGCTAGCGGGGGGGGGCTACAAGAGACCCAGTACTTC
11 . TRBJ2-5 . TRBV2 CASRLTETQYF TGTGCCAGCAGGCTCACAGAGACCCAGTACTTC
14 few TRBJ1-5 . TRBV12-5 CASGLDGMNQPQHF TGTGCTAGTGGCCTGGACGGGATGAATCAGCCCCAGCATTTT
12 many TRBJ2-1 . TRBV30 CAWSAQHNEQFF TGTGCCTGGAGTGCGCAGCACAATGAGCAGTTCTTC
13 few TRBJ1-3 TRBD1 TRBV4-1 CASSQDLRDRRYF TGCGCCAGCAGCCAAGATCTTAGGGACAGGCGGTATTTT
19 . TRBJ1-2 TRBD1 TRBV4-3 CASSQDLRVMGQGFDGYTF TGCGCCAGCAGCCAAGATCTTCGGGTTATGGGACAGGGATTTGATGGCTACACCTTC
16 . TRBJ1-1 TRBD1 TRBV7-9 CASRSNRGPPNTEAFF TGTGCCAGCAGATCCAACAGGGGCCCTCCGAACACTGAAGCTTTCTTT
13 . TRBJ1-1 TRBD1 TRBV7-9 CASSWDRAAEAFF TGTGCCAGCAGCTGGGACAGGGCCGCTGAAGCTTTCTTT
11 . TRBJ1-1 . TRBV29-1 CSVGVGTRAFF TGCAGCGTGGGGGTTGGGACTAGAGCTTTCTTT
14 . TRBJ1-1 . TRBV6-5 CASSYSIERAEAFF TGTGCCAGCAGTTACTCGATAGAACGGGCTGAAGCTTTCTTT